A single TCR beta chain is shown here with its context. What it binds is not known. This specimen belongs to a study of OX40 agonist ivuxolimab in advanced cancers. The wider study: Patients were infused with ivuxolimab every 2 weeks at 0.01 to 10 mg/kg. Findings of the study overall: The authors did not determine the antigen specificity of the expanded peripheral T cells.

Germline V gives CDR1 MDHEN, CDR2 SYDVKM. The CDR3 is 14 amino acids. V shed 6 bases and J 8 bases; nucleotides not matched to a gene: 6. Sequencing was performed with immunoSEQ multiplex PCR; in TCRdb, only in-frame clones are kept and a portion is missing. The table shows tens of thousands of clones, with about 85% occurring only once. This receptor was identified in an adult with an advanced solid tumor such as melanoma, head and neck, liver or kidney cancer. The sample here was CD4+ or CD8+ T cells sorted from blood, taken in a trial of the OX40 agonist ivuxolimab. J is TRBJ2-4 and V is TRBV28; 11 nucleotides align to TRBD2. The DNA of the CDR3 is TGTGCCAGCAGCAGGACTAGCGGGCGGGACATTCAGTACTTC. Amino acid sequence: CASSRTSGRDIQYF.